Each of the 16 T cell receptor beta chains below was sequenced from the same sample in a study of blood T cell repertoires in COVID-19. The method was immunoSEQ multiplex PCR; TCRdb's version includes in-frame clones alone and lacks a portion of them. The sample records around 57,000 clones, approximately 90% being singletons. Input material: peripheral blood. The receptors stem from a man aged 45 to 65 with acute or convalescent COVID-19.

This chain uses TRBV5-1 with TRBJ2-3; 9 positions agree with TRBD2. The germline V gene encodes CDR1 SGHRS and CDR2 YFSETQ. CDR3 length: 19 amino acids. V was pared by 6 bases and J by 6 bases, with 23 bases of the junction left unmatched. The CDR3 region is CASTQGPTAGLAPKDTQYF. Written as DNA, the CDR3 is TGCGCCAGCACCCAAGGCCCCACCGCGGGACTAGCACCGAAGGATACGCAGTATTTT.

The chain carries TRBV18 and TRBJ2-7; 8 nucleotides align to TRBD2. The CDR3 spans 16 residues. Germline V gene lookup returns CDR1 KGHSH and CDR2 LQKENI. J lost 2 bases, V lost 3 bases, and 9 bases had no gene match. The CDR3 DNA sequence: TGTGCCAGCTCACCGATGGAAAGGACTAGCCCCTACGAGCAGTACTTC. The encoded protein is CASSPMERTSPYEQYF. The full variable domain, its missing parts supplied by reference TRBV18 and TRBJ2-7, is NAGVMQNPRHLVRRRGQEARLRCSPMKGHSHVYWYRQLPEEGLKFMVYLQKENIIDESGMPKERFSAEFPKEGPSILRIQQVVRGDSAAYFCASSPMERTSPYEQYFGPGTRLTVT.

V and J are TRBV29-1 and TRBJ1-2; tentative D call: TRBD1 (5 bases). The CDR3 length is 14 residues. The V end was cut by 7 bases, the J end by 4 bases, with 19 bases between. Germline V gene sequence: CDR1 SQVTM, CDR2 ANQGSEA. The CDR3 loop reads CSAPDSQNLYGYTF. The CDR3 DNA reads TGCAGCGCTCCTGACAGTCAAAATCTCTATGGCTACACCTTC. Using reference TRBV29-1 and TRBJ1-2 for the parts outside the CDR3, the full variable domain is SAVISQKPSRDICQRGTSLTIQCQVDSQVTMMFWYRQQPGQSLTLIATANQGSEATYESGFVIDKFPISRPNLTFSTLTVSNMSPEDSSIYLCSAPDSQNLYGYTFGSGTRLTVV.

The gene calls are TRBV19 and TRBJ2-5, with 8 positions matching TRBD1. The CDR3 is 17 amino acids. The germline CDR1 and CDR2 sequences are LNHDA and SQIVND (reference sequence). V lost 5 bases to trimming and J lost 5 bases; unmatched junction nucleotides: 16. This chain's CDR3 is CASSFARTGSLRETQYF. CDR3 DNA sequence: TGTGCCAGTAGTTTTGCCCGGACAGGGAGCCTTCGGGAGACCCAGTACTTC. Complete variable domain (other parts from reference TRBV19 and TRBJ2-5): DGGITQSPKYLFRKEGQNVTLSCEQNLNHDAMYWYRQDPGQGLRLIYYSQIVNDFQKGDIAEGYSVSREKKESFPLTVTSAQKNPTAFYLCASSFARTGSLRETQYFGPGTRLLVL.

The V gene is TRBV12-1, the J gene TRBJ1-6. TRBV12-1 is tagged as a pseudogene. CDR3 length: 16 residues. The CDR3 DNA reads TGTGCCAGCAGCGCACGAGATGGGAGAGACGCTTCACCCCTCCACTTT. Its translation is CASSARDGRDASPLHF.

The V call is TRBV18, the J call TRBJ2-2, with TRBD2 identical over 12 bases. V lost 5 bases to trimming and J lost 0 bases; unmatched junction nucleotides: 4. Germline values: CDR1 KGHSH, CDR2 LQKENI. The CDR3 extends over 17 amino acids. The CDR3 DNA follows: TGTGCCAGCTCAGCGACTAGCGGGAGAACGAACACCGGGGAGCTGTTTTTT. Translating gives CASSATSGRTNTGELFF. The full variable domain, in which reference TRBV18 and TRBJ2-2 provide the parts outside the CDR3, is NAGVMQNPRHLVRRRGQEARLRCSPMKGHSHVYWYRQLPEEGLKFMVYLQKENIIDESGMPKERFSAEFPKEGPSILRIQQVVRGDSAAYFCASSATSGRTNTGELFFGEGSRLTVL.

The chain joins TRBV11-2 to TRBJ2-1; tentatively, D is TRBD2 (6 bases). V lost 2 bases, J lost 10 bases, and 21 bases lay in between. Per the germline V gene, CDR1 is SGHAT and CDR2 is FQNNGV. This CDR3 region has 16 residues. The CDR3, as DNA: TGTGCCAGCAGCTTAACGCGGGGCCAACTAGCCCGAGAGCAGTTCTTC. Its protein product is CASSLTRGQLAREQFF.

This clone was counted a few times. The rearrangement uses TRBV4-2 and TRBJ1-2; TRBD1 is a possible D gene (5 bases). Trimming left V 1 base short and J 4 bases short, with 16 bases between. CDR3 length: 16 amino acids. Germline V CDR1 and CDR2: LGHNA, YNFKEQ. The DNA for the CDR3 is TGTGCCAGCAGCCAAGTGACAGCCTCGGCAGGCTATGGCTACACCTTC. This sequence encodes CASSQVTASAGYGYTF.

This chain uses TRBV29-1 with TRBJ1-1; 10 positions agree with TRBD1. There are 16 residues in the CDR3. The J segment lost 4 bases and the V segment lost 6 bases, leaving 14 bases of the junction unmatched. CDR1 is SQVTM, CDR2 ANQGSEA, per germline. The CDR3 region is CSVSRDRGGDGTEAFF. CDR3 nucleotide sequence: TGCAGCGTCTCCCGGGACAGGGGAGGAGATGGCACTGAAGCTTTCTTT.

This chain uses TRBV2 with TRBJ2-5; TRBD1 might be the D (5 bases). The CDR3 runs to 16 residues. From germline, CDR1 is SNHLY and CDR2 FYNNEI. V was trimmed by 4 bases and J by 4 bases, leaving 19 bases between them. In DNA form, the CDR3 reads TGTGCCAGCAGTGGTAAAAAGACAGCTTGGGGAGAGACCCAGTACTTC. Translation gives CASSGKKTAWGETQYF.

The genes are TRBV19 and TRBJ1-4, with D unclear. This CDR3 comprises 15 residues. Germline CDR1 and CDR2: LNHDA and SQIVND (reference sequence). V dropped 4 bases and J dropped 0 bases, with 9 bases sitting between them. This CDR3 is CASSRPGSTNEKLFF. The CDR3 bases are TGTGCCAGTAGTAGGCCGGGATCAACTAATGAAAAACTGTTTTTT.

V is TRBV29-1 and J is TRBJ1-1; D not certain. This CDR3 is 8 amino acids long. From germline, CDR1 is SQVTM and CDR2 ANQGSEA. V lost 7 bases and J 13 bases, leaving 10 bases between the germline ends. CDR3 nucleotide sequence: TGCAGCGACTCCTTTGGTTTCTTT. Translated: CSDSFGFF.

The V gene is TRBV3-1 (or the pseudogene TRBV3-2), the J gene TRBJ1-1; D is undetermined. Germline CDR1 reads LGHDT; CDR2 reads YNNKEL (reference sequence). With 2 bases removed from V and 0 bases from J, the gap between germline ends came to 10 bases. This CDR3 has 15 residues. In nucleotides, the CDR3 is TGTGCCAGCAGCCAACCTAAACAGCTGAACACTGAAGCTTTCTTT. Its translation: CASSQPKQLNTEAFF.

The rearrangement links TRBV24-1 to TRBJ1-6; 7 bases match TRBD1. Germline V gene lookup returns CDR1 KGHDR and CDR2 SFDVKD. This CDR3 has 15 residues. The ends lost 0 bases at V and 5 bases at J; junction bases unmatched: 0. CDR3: CATSDLQGDNSPLHF. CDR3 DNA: TGTGCCACCAGTGATTTGCAGGGGGATAATTCACCCCTCCACTTT.

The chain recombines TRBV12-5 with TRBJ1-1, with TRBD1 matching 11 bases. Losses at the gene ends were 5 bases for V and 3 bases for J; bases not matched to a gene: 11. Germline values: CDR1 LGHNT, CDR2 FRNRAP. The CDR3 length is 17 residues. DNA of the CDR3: TGTGCTAGTGGTGGAGGGACAGGGGGTCATCGGGACACTGAAGCTTTCTTT. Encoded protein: CASGGGTGGHRDTEAFF.

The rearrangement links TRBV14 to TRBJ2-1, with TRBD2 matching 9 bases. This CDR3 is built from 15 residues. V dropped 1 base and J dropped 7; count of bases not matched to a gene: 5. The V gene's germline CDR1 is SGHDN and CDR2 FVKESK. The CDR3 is CASSQGGLARNEQFF. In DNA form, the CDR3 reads TGTGCCAGCAGCCAAGGGGGACTAGCTCGGAATGAGCAGTTCTTC.